The 15 T cell receptor beta chains given below trace back to one sample, sequenced in a study of regulatory T cells in long-lasting Graves disease (dated by TCRdb to about 2021). Library method: multiplex PCR. The instrument was an Illumina HiSeq 4000. iRepertoire HTBI primers and Arm-PCR amplification of CDR3 regions were used to construct TCR beta libraries. The public reads were reprocessed in TCRdb via fastp at Q25 and MiXCR, keeping in-frame beta chains. Duplicate CDR3 protein sequences are folded into a single record with the most common DNA and genes. The sample table lists some 350,000 distinct CDR3 sequences, around 15% of them with a count of one. Roughly 21% of the sample is taken by the ten largest. Read against the paper, the sample's time point label means: newly diagnosed GD, antithyroid drugs for less than 3 months. For both TCR sequencing and RNA sequencing, RNA was extracted from PBMCs using TRIzol.

These data also formed part of another study, on T cells in Graves' hyperthyroidism and ophthalmopathy.

Sequenced material: peripheral blood mononuclear cells (PBMCs), taken at new diagnosis, from a patient treated with antithyroid drugs. All receptors derive from a woman aged 18-29 years with Graves disease. Donor details come from another sample of the same person, matched by shared clones.

The sample holds a few counts of this clonotype. This chain connects TRBV30 to TRBJ1-6, with unresolved D. V was trimmed by 1 base and J by 5 bases, leaving 6 bases between them. Germline V lookup: CDR1 GTSNPN, CDR2 SVGIG (reference sequence). The CDR3 is made up of 13 amino acids. The CDR3 protein is CAWSETDNSPLHF. The CDR3 coding sequence is TGTGCCTGGAGTGAGACGGATAATTCACCCCTCCACTTT. Complete variable domain (other parts from reference TRBV30 and TRBJ1-6): SQTIHQWPATLVQPVGSPLSLECTVEGTSNPNLYWYRQAAGRGLQLLFYSVGIGQISSEVPQNLSASRPQDRQFILSSKKLLLSDSGFYLCAWSETDNSPLHFGNGTRLTVT.

This clonotype appeared a few times. The rearrangement joins TRBV9 to TRBJ1-5; D gene uncertain. The CDR3 is 13 residues long. CDR1 is SGDLS, CDR2 YYNGEE, per germline. V was shortened by 4 bases and J by 5 bases, with 10 bases between the two germline ends. CDR3 sequence reads: CASSPDTYQPQHF. In DNA form, the CDR3 reads TGTGCCAGCAGCCCCGACACTTATCAGCCCCAGCATTTT.

There are many counts of this clonotype. The CDR3 nucleotides are TGTGCCACCAGTGACGCGGGGACAGGGGGCGCATATGAGCAGTTCTTC. It translates to CATSDAGTGGAYEQFF. This sequence joins TRBV24-1 and TRBJ2-1; TRBD1 matches at 12 bases. Germline V gene data show CDR1 as KGHDR and CDR2 as SFDVKD. The CDR3 length is 16 residues. The junction had 8 bases not matched to a gene; V was cut back by 4 bases and J by 8 bases.

Concerning this clonotype itself: This likely traces to a read error, being one base from a far larger clone. The CDR3 sequence: CASAVPGQPYEQFF. CDR3 DNA sequence: TGTGCCAGCGCAGTTCCGGGACAGCCCTACGAGCAGTTCTTC. The chain carries TRBV28 and TRBJ2-1; 7 bases line up with TRBD1. V lost 8 bases and J lost 10; bases outside the gene matches: 14. Germline CDR1 MDHEN, CDR2 SYDVKM. The CDR3 is made up of 14 amino acids.

This clonotype was counted many times. CDR3 residues: CASSLDSFIFGEGHTEAFF. As DNA, the CDR3 is TGTGCCAGCAGCTTAGATAGTTTCATATTCGGGGAGGGGCACACTGAAGCTTTCTTT. This chain connects TRBV11-2 to TRBJ1-1; possible D gene TRBD1, 5 bases. The CDR3 contains 19 residues. CDR1 is SGHAT and CDR2 is FQNNGV in the germline V gene. V was pared by 0 bases and J by 3 bases, with 23 bases between.

In its sample, this clonotype was seen a few times. J is TRBJ1-2 and V is TRBV5-4; 10 nucleotides agree with TRBD1. This CDR3 is 15 amino acids long. The trim removed 4 bases at V and 8 bases at J, leaving 11 bases unmatched. Germline V gene lookup returns CDR1 SGHNT and CDR2 YYREEE (reference sequence). DNA for the CDR3: TGTGCCAGCAGCACGGGGGACAGGGGAGTGAGAGGCTACACCTTC. It encodes CASSTGDRGVRGYTF.

This clonotype was observed many times. The V and J genes are TRBV9 and TRBJ2-1, with D perhaps TRBD1 (5 bases). In germline, CDR1 is SGDLS, CDR2 YYNGEE. The CDR3 extends over 14 amino acids. V shed 0 bases and J shed 4 bases, with 8 bases lying between them. The CDR3 DNA is TGTGCCAGCAGCGTAGGACCAGGGTACAATGAGCAGTTCTTC. Amino acid sequence: CASSVGPGYNEQFF.

This clonotype was recorded many times. This chain links TRBV5-4 with TRBJ2-7, with D unresolved. The CDR3 has 12 residues. Germline V gives CDR1 SGHNT, CDR2 YYREEE (reference sequence). The V end lost 4 bases, the J end lost 6 bases, and 11 bases lay between the germline ends. The CDR3, as DNA: TGTGCCAGCAGCCAGTTAGATCTCGAGCAGTACTTC. Its protein product is CASSQLDLEQYF.

This clonotype was counted ten times or more. The rearrangement joins TRBV20-1 to TRBJ2-7; D uncertain. CDR1 is DFQATT and CDR2 is SNEGSKA in the germline V gene (reference sequence). V was clipped by 3 bases and J by 4 bases, with 7 bases between them. The CDR3 loop spans 11 amino acids. CDR3 loop: CSASTRYEQYF. The CDR3 DNA reads as TGCAGTGCTAGTACGAGGTACGAGCAGTACTTC.

This clonotype was seen repeatedly, ten times or more. The rearrangement joins TRBV10-3 to TRBJ1-5; 7 bases line up with TRBD1. Germline V gene lookup returns CDR1 ENHRY and CDR2 SYGVKD. The CDR3 has 13 amino acids. Trimming cost V 10 bases and J 0 bases; bases outside gene matches: 3. CDR3 in amino acids: CANQGDSNQPQHF. CDR3 nucleotides: TGTGCCAACCAGGGGGATAGCAATCAGCCCCAGCATTTT.

There are a few counts of this clonotype. The gene calls are TRBV7-2 and TRBJ1-3; D perhaps matches TRBD1 (5 bases). The CDR3 loop spans 14 amino acids. Germline-derived CDR1 and CDR2 are SGHTA and FQGNSA. Trimming cost V 0 bases and J 4 bases, with 7 bases left between them. The CDR3 DNA reads TGTGCCAGCAGCTTAGCGCCAGGGGGAAACACCATATATTTT. Protein: CASSLAPGGNTIYF.

The rearrangement uses TRBV11-2 and TRBJ2-1; tentative D call: TRBD2 (6 bases). Germline values: CDR1 SGHAT, CDR2 FQNNGV. This CDR3 is built from 14 residues. V lost 9 bases to trimming and J lost 7 bases, with 19 bases between them. CDR3 region: CASSAPRLGNEQFF. CDR3 nucleotide sequence: TGTGCCAGTAGTGCTCCGAGACTAGGGAATGAGCAGTTCTTC. Variable domain in full (rest from reference TRBV11-2 and TRBJ2-1): EAGVAQSPRYKIIEKRQSVAFWCNPISGHATLYWYQQILGQGPKLLIQFQNNGVVDDSQLPKDRFSAERLKGVDSTLKIQPAKLEDSAVYLCASSAPRLGNEQFFGPGTRLTVL.

The CDR3 DNA reads TGCGCCAGCAGCCTCTCTGGCAACACGAGGCTGGATCAGCCCCAGCATTTT. Translating it yields CASSLSGNTRLDQPQHF. The chain links TRBV4-1 to TRBJ1-5; no clear D gene. Germline V gene data show CDR1 as MGHRA and CDR2 as YSYEKL. V was clipped by 4 bases and J by 5 bases, with 21 bases between them. CDR3 size: 17 residues.

The chain joins TRBV19 to TRBJ2-2, with D perhaps TRBD1 (5 bases). Germline V gene data show CDR1 as LNHDA and CDR2 as SQIVND (reference sequence). The germline V and J ends were trimmed by 3 bases and 8 bases, with 22 bases remaining between them. The CDR3 loop spans 17 amino acids. Here the CDR3 reads CASSIMFSRVVQGELFF. CDR3 nucleotide sequence: TGTGCCAGTAGTATTATGTTTTCCAGGGTAGTGCAAGGGGAGCTGTTTTTT.

This clonotype was detected many times. The gene calls are TRBV20-1 and TRBJ2-7; 11 positions agree with TRBD2. CDR1 is DFQATT and CDR2 is SNEGSKA in the germline V gene (reference sequence). V was pared by 4 bases and J by 6 bases, with 5 bases of the junction left unmatched. The CDR3 totals 13 residues. Written as DNA, the CDR3 is TGCAGTGCTATAGCGGGGGGGCCACTCGAGCAGTACTTC. This codes for CSAIAGGPLEQYF.